The clone carrying this TCR beta chain appeared many times. Antigen unknown. CDR3 size: 14 residues. CDR1 and CDR2 from the germline V gene are SGHNT and YYREEE (reference sequence). Trimming took off 0 bases at V and 3 bases at J, with 8 bases between the two ends. The data originate from a study of molecular identifiers for immune sequencing clone quantification. The overall study: Replicate experiments divided RNA from roughly 21,000 or 96,000 naive CD8 cells into five parts and sequenced four.

Findings and caveats of the study: Clonotypes topping 20 RNA copies carried over 98% of effector molecules but under 1% of naive ones.

With 10%, 30% or 50% of RNA, about 17,000 to 1,100,000 naive CD8 T cells were sequenced. As previously described, bulk TCR libraries were made using listed TCR primers. TCRdb recomputed calls from the PCR reads with MiXCR, one row per CDR3 protein. The table shows approximately 500,000 distinct CDR3 sequences, with about 25% occurring only once. This chain links TRBV5-4 with TRBJ2-3; tentatively, D is TRBD2 (5 bases). The TCR sequence derives from a human donor in good health. Some libraries in this study had Jurkat cell RNA spiked in. The sequencing sample was made of naive CD8+ T cells from blood, with Jurkat cell RNA spiked in. The subset denotes: FACS-sorted CD8+CD4-CCR7+CD45RA+ naive T cells. Here the CDR3 reads CASSLVPGTDTQYF. The DNA for the CDR3 is TGTGCCAGCAGCTTGGTCCCGGGAACAGATACGCAGTATTTT.